Listed below are T cell receptor beta chains from one sample, sequenced in a study of blood T cell repertoires in COVID-19. Libraries were prepared by immunoSEQ multiplex PCR; TCRdb keeps only in-frame clonotypes and omits some of them. The repertoire holds roughly 60,000 clones, with 65% to 85% as singletons. The sample taken for sequencing was peripheral blood. Receptors were obtained from a man older than 75 with COVID-19, enrolled during active disease. CDR3s include the opening cysteine and the closing phenylalanine or tryptophan. D genes are given only for firm matches.

V gene: TRBV29-1
CDR3 length: 15
J gene: TRBJ2-3
D gene: .
CDR3 DNA: TGCAGCGTTGAAGCAGAAACCACCCTTACAGATACGCAGTATTTT
CDR3 protein: CSVEAETTLTDTQYF

V gene: TRBV10-1
CDR3 length: 18
J gene: TRBJ2-2
D gene: TRBD1
CDR3 DNA: TGCGCCAGCAGCAACAGGGGCTCCGTCTGTACGAACACCGGGGAGCTGTTTTTT
CDR3 protein: CASSNRGSVCTNTGELFF

V gene: TRBV6-1
CDR3 length: 15
J gene: TRBJ1-2
D gene: .
CDR3 DNA: TGTGCCAGCAGTGAGGCTGCCGGGGGGGACTATGGCTACACCTTC
CDR3 protein: CASSEAAGGDYGYTF

V gene: TRBV11-1
CDR3 length: 16
J gene: TRBJ2-7
D gene: .
CDR3 DNA: TGTGCCAGCAGCCCCATGGGGTTAGGGGCCCTCTACGAGCAGTACTTC
CDR3 protein: CASSPMGLGALYEQYF

V gene: TRBV6-5
CDR3 length: 11
J gene: TRBJ1-1
D gene: .
CDR3 DNA: TGTGCCAGCACGGGGAGGGATGAAGCTTTCTTT
CDR3 protein: CASTGRDEAFF

V gene: TRBV5-1
CDR3 length: 18
J gene: TRBJ1-6
D gene: TRBD1
CDR3 DNA: TGCGCCAGCAGCTCCGGGACAGGGAGGAGATCATATAATTCACCCCTCCACTTT
CDR3 protein: CASSSGTGRRSYNSPLHF

V gene: TRBV10-2
CDR3 length: 13
J gene: TRBJ1-5
D gene: .
CDR3 DNA: TGCGCCAGCAGACAAGTTAGCAATCAGCCCCAGCATTTT
CDR3 protein: CASRQVSNQPQHF

V gene: TRBV5-1
CDR3 length: 16
J gene: TRBJ2-3
D gene: TRBD2
CDR3 DNA: TGCGCCAGCAGCGGACAGGGGACTAGCGGGGCAGATACGCAGTATTTT
CDR3 protein: CASSGQGTSGADTQYF

V gene: TRBV10-3
CDR3 length: 14
J gene: TRBJ2-3
D gene: TRBD2
CDR3 DNA: TGTGCCATCAGTGATATAGCGGGTGTAGATACGCAGTATTTT
CDR3 protein: CAISDIAGVDTQYF

V gene: TRBV12-5
CDR3 length: 14
J gene: TRBJ2-3
D gene: .
CDR3 DNA: TGTGCTAGTGGTTTGGGCGTTAGCACAGATACGCAGTATTTT
CDR3 protein: CASGLGVSTDTQYF

V gene: TRBV20-1
CDR3 length: 11
J gene: TRBJ1-1
D gene: .
CDR3 DNA: TGCAGTGCCAGGCGGGACACTGAAGCTTTCTTT
CDR3 protein: CSARRDTEAFF